A selection of T cell receptor beta chains follows, all from one sample in a study of human T cells and chemical hapten exposure. Each CDR3 protein gets one entry after TCRdb re-called the RACE reads with MiXCR. In the table there are roughly 50,000 distinct CDR3 sequences, roughly 10% of which are singletons. Sequenced material: whole blood, taken in connection with sensitization to the hapten diphenylcyclopropenone (DPC). The receptors stem from a middle-aged man with alopecia areata. Some clones in this sample may be carry-over from other donors' samples. Both conserved end residues are part of each CDR3.

len	v_gene	j_gene	CDR3aa
11	TRBV29-1	TRBJ2-1	CSDNRESEQFF
15	TRBV6-5	TRBJ2-7	CANSFGGRGGDEQYF
13	TRBV20-1	TRBJ1-5	CSALEDSNQPQHF
16	TRBV7-2	TRBJ2-1	CASSLRLGEGSNEQFF
13	TRBV28	TRBJ2-7	CASISGRLSEQYF
15	TRBV6-1	TRBJ1-4	CASSEYDLDLEKLFF
11	TRBV6-2/TRBV6-3	TRBJ1-2	CARLGPSDYTF
16	TRBV4-3	TRBJ2-1	CASSQDWSGRKNEQFF
14	TRBV3-1	TRBJ2-5	CASSQGVLEETQYF
14	TRBV3-1	TRBJ2-1	CASSGSSSDNEQFF
15	TRBV11-2	TRBJ1-2	CATDHPGTTNYGYTF
12	TRBV7-2	TRBJ1-1	CASSTDTREAFF
15	TRBV20-1	TRBJ2-5	CSARVSGRATETQYF
16	TRBV7-9	TRBJ2-1	CASSLAGGRPEYEQFF